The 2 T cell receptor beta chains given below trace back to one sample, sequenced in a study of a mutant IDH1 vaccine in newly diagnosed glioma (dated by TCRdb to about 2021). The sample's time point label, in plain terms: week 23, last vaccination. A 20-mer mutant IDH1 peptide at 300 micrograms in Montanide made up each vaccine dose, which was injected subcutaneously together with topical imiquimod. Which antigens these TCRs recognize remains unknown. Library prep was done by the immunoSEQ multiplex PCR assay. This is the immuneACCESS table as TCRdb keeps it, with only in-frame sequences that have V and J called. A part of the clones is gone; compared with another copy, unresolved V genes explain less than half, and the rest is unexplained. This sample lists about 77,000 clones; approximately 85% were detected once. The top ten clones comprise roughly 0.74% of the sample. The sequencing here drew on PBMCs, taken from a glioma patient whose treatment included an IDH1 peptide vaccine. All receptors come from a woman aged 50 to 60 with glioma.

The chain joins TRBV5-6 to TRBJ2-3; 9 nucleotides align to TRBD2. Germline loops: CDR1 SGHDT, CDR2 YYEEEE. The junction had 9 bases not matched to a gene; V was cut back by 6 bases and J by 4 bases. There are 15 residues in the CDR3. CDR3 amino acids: CASTYSGSSSDTQYF. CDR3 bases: TGTGCCAGCACCTATAGCGGGAGTAGCTCAGATACGCAGTATTTT. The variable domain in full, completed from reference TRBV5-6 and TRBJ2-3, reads DAGVTQSPTHLIKTRGQQVTLRCSPKSGHDTVSWYQQALGQGPQFIFQYYEEEERQRGNFPDRFSGHQFPNYSSELNVNALLLGDSALYLCASTYSGSSSDTQYFGPGTRLTVL.

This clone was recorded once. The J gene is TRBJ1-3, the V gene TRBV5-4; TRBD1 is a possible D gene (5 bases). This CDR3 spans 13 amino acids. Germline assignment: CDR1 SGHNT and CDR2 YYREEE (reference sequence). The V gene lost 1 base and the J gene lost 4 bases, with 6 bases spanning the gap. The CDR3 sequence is CASSLWGGNTIYF. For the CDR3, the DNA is TGTGCCAGCAGCTTGTGGGGCGGAAACACCATATATTTT.